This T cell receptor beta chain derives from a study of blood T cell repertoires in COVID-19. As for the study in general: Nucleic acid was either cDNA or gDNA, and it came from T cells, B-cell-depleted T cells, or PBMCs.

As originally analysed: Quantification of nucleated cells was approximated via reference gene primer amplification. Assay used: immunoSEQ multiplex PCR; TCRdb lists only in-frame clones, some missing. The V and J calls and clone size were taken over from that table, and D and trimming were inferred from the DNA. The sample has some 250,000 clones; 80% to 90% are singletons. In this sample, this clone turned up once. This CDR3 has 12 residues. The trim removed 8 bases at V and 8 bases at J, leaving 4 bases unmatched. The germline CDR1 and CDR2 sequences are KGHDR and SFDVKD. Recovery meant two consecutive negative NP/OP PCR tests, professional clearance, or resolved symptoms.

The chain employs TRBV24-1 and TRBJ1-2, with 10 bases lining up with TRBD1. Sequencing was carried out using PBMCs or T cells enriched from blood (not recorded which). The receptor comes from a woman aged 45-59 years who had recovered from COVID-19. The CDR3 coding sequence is TGTGCCACCATGGGACAGGGGCAGGGCTACACCTTC. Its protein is CATMGQGQGYTF.